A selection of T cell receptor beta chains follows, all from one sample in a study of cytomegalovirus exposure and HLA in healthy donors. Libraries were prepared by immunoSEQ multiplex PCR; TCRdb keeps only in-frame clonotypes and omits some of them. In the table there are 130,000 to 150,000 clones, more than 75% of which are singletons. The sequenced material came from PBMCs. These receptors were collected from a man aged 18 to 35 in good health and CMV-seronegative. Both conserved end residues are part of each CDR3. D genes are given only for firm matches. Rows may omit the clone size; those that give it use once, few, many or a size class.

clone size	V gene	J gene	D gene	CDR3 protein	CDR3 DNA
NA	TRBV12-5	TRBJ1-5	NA	CASGPDQPQHF	TGTGCTAGTGGTCCTGATCAGCCCCAGCATTTT
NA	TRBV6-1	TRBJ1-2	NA	CASSDETRGYGYTF	TGTGCCAGCAGTGATGAGACAAGGGGCTATGGCTACACCTTC
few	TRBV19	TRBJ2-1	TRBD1	CASKWTGGANEQFF	TGTGCCTCTAAATGGACAGGGGGGGCCAATGAGCAGTTCTTC
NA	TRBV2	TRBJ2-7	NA	CASSENGQKQYF	TGTGCCAGCAGCGAGAACGGACAGAAGCAGTACTTC
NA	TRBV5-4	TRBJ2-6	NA	CASGRGGRNGANVLTF	TGTGCCAGCGGTAGGGGGGGGCGTAACGGGGCCAACGTCCTGACTTTC
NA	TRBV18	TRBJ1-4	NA	CASSPPGDEKLFF	TGTGCCAGCTCACCGCCGGGAGATGAAAAACTGTTTTTT
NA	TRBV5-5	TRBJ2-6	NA	CASSLGQGYGSGANVLTF	TGTGCCAGCAGCTTGGGCCAGGGGTATGGATCTGGGGCCAACGTCCTGACTTTC
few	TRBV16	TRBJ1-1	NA	CASSQLRGLEAFF	TGTGCCAGCAGCCAATTGCGGGGGCTGGAGGCTTTCTTT
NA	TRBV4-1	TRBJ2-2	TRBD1	CASSQARTGGGGELFF	TGCGCCAGCAGCCAAGCGCGGACAGGGGGCGGCGGGGAGCTGTTTTTT
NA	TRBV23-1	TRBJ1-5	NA	CASSQGRERDQPQHF	TGCGCCAGCAGTCAAGGCAGGGAAAGGGATCAGCCCCAGCATTTT
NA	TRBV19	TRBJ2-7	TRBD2	CASSITGTSGNYEQYF	TGTGCCAGTAGTATCACCGGGACTAGCGGTAACTACGAGCAGTACTTC
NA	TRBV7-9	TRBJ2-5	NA	CASSWQGTQETQYF	TGTGCCAGCAGCTGGCAGGGGACACAAGAGACCCAGTACTTC
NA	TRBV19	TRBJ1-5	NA	CATQRVSNQPQHF	TGTGCCACGCAACGGGTCAGCAATCAGCCCCAGCATTTT
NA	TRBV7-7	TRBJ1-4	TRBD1	CASSLTGATNEKLFF	TGTGCCAGCAGCTTAACAGGGGCAACTAATGAAAAACTGTTTTTT
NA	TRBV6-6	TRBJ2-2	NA	CASSYGGHKNTGELFF	TGTGCCAGCAGTTACGGGGGACACAAGAACACCGGGGAGCTGTTTTTT
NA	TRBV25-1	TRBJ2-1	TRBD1	CASLHSQGANEQFF	TGTGCCAGCCTTCATTCACAGGGGGCCAATGAGCAGTTCTTC
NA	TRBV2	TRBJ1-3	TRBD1	CASSGRGQGMGNTIYF	TGTGCCAGCAGTGGTAGGGGACAGGGCATGGGAAACACCATATATTTT
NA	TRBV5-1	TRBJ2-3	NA	CASRQVTSTDTQYF	TGCGCCAGCAGGCAGGTGACAAGCACAGATACGCAGTATTTT
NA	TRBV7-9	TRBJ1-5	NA	CASSPLYNQPQHF	TGTGCCAGCAGCCCCCTCTACAATCAGCCCCAGCATTTT
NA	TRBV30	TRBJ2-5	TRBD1	CAWRKTGGQETQYF	TGTGCCTGGAGAAAGACAGGGGGTCAGGAGACCCAGTACTTC
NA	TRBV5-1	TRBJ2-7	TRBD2	CASSPGLAGVEQYF	TGCGCCAGCAGCCCGGGACTAGCGGGAGTAGAACAGTACTTC
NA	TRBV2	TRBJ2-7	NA	CASSERRPEHPYEQYF	TGTGCCAGCAGTGAAAGGCGGCCGGAGCACCCCTACGAGCAGTACTTC
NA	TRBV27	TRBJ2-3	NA	CASTHTDTQYF	TGTGCCAGCACCCACACAGATACGCAGTATTTT
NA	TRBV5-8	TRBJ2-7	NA	CASSYGYRKTYEQYF	TGTGCCAGCAGCTATGGGTACAGGAAAACCTACGAGCAGTACTTC
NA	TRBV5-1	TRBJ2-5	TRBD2	CASSWTSEQETQYF	TGCGCCAGCAGCTGGACTAGCGAGCAAGAGACCCAGTACTTC
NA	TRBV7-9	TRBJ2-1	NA	CASAYYNEQFF	TGTGCCAGCGCCTATTACAATGAGCAGTTCTTC
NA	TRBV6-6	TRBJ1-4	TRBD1	CASKGTEDEKLFF	TGTGCCAGCAAGGGGACAGAGGATGAAAAACTGTTTTTT
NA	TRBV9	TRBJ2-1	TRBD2	CASSVGSRLAGNEQFF	TGTGCCAGCAGCGTAGGGTCGAGACTAGCCGGTAATGAGCAGTTCTTC
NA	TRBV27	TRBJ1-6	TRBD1	CASSSPTGGSPLHF	TGTGCCAGCAGTTCCCCGACAGGGGGTTCACCCCTCCACTTT
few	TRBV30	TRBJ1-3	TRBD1	CAWSTYWDSLSGNTIYF	TGTGCCTGGAGCACGTACTGGGACAGCCTCTCTGGAAACACCATATATTTT
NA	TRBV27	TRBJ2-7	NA	CASSLWGDTYEQYF	TGTGCCAGCAGTTTATGGGGGGATACCTACGAGCAGTACTTC
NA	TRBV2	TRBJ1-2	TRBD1	CASRAGTGSYYGYTF	TGTGCCAGCAGGGCCGGGACAGGAAGCTACTATGGCTACACCTTC
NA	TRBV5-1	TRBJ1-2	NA	CASSLDGGADTNYGYTF	TGCGCCAGCAGCTTGGACGGCGGGGCGGATACTAACTATGGCTACACCTTC
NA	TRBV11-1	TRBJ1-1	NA	CASSLTGLNTEAFF	TGTGCCAGCAGCTTAACAGGGTTGAACACTGAAGCTTTCTTT
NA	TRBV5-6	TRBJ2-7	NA	CASSLSGQAYEQYF	TGTGCCAGCAGCTTGTCCGGTCAGGCCTACGAGCAGTACTTC
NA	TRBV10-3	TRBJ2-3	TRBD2	CAIRLAGGTDTQYF	TGTGCCATCCGACTAGCGGGGGGAACAGATACGCAGTATTTT
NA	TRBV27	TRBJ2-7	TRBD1	CASSLMSGGALDEQYF	TGTGCCAGCAGTTTAATGTCAGGGGGCGCTCTCGACGAGCAGTACTTC
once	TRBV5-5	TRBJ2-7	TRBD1	CASKSQGALVGTPYEQYF	TGTGCCAGCAAGAGTCAGGGGGCACTGGTCGGGACCCCCTACGAGCAGTACTTC
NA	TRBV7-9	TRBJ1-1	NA	CASSSEGVGSTTEAFF	TGTGCCAGCAGCTCCGAGGGGGTGGGGTCGACCACTGAAGCTTTCTTT
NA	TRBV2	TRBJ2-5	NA	CASSDRSLQETQYF	TGTGCCAGCAGTGACCGGAGCCTACAAGAGACCCAGTACTTC
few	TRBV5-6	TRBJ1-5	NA	CASSPSRDQPQHF	TGTGCCAGCAGCCCAAGCCGGGATCAGCCCCAGCATTTT
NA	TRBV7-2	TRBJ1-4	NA	CASSLVPGKLFF	TGTGCCAGCAGCTTAGTTCCCGGAAAACTGTTTTTT
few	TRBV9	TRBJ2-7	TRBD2	CASSVSGEGFSYEQYF	TGTGCCAGCAGCGTATCGGGGGAGGGCTTTTCCTACGAGCAGTACTTC
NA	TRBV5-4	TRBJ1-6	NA	CASSLAGDGNSPLHF	TGTGCCAGCAGCTTGGCGGGGGACGGGAATTCACCCCTCCACTTT